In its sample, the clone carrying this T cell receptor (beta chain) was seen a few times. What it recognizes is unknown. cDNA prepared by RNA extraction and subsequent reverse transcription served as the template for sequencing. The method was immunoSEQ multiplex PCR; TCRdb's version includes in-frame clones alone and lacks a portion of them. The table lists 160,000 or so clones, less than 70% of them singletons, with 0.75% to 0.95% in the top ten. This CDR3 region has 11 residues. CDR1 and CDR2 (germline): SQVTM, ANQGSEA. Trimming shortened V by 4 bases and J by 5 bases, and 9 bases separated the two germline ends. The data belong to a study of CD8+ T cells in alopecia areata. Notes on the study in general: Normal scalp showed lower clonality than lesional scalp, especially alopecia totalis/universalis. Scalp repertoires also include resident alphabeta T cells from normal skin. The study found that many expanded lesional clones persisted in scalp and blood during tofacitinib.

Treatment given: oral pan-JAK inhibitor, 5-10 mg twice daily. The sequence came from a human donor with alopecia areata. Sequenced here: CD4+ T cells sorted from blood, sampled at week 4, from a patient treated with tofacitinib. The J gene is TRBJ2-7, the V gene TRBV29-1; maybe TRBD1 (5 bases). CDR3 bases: TGCAGCGTTGGTTCAGGGCACGAGCAGTACTTC. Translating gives CSVGSGHEQYF.